Listed below are T cell receptor beta chains from one sample, sequenced in a study of OX40 agonist ivuxolimab in advanced cancers. Using immunoSEQ multiplex PCR, the repertoire was profiled, and TCRdb retains in-frame clones only, with some absent. This sample has around 70,000 clones; around four fifths occur once, and the top ten carry approximately 11%. Sequenced here: CD4+ or CD8+ T cells sorted from blood, sampled in a trial of the OX40 agonist ivuxolimab. These receptors all come from an adult with an advanced solid tumor such as melanoma, head and neck, liver or kidney cancer. CDR3s include the opening cysteine and the closing phenylalanine or tryptophan. D genes are given only for firm matches. The size entry is marked missing in some rows and otherwise reads once, few, many or a size class.

clone_size	v_call	j_call	d_call	cdr3_aa	cdr3_nt
many	TRBV2	TRBJ1-6	TRBD1	CASSLSSSGGTGWGRSPLHF	TGTGCCAGTAGTCTTTCCAGCTCGGGAGGGACAGGCTGGGGAAGGTCACCCCTCCACTTT
-	TRBV2	TRBJ2-3	TRBD1	CASSVWDRVGPDTSDTQYF	TGTGCCAGCAGTGTTTGGGACAGGGTTGGCCCAGACACTTCAGATACGCAGTATTTT
once	TRBV6-6	TRBJ1-2	TRBD1	CASEKGGTGGFYGYTF	TGTGCCAGCGAGAAGGGGGGGACAGGGGGCTTCTATGGCTACACCTTC
-	TRBV7-2	TRBJ2-1	-	CASGVAPAYNEQFF	TGTGCCAGCGGGGTAGCTCCCGCCTACAATGAGCAGTTCTTC
-	TRBV7-8	TRBJ2-3	-	CASSLEWGTDTQYF	TGTGCCAGCAGCTTGGAGTGGGGCACAGATACGCAGTATTTT
-	TRBV5-1	TRBJ2-1	-	CASSRLEGSYNEQFF	TGCGCCAGCAGCCGGTTGGAGGGCTCCTACAATGAGCAGTTCTTC
-	TRBV5-6	TRBJ1-6	-	CASSSLGPDSPLHF	TGTGCCAGCAGCTCCTTAGGACCCGATTCACCCCTCCACTTT
-	TRBV5-1	TRBJ1-1	-	CASSLVPGVNTEAFF	TGCGCCAGCAGCTTGGTGCCAGGGGTTAACACTGAAGCTTTCTTT
-	TRBV28	TRBJ1-5	TRBD1	CASSRTGGVYSNQPQHF	TGTGCCAGCAGTCGGACAGGGGGCGTCTATAGCAATCAGCCCCAGCATTTT
many	TRBV28	TRBJ2-7	-	CASRRARGYEQYF	TGTGCCAGCAGACGCGCCAGGGGCTACGAGCAGTACTTC
once	TRBV20-1	TRBJ2-1	-	CSARVNNEQFF	TGCAGTGCCCGGGTTAACAATGAGCAGTTCTTC
once	TRBV15	TRBJ1-2	TRBD1	CATSRVRQGANYGYTF	TGTGCCACCAGCAGAGTTCGACAGGGAGCTAACTATGGCTACACCTTC
-	TRBV5-6	TRBJ1-2	TRBD1	CASSLGQGLPQDYTF	TGTGCCAGCAGCTTAGGACAGGGGCTACCCCAGGACTACACCTTC
medium-sized	TRBV9	TRBJ2-3	-	CASSVEVRADTQYF	TGTGCCAGCAGCGTAGAAGTCAGGGCAGATACGCAGTATTTT
-	TRBV7-6	TRBJ2-3	-	CASSYLDTQYF	TGTGCCAGCAGCTACTTAGATACGCAGTATTTT
once	TRBV6-1	TRBJ2-5	TRBD1	CASTKDRGRWETQYF	TGTGCCAGCACTAAAGACAGGGGGCGCTGGGAGACCCAGTACTTC
once	TRBV5-3	TRBJ1-1	-	CARSGTRPEAFF	TGTGCCAGAAGCGGTACACGTCCTGAAGCTTTCTTT
-	TRBV5-1	TRBJ1-3	-	CASSLGYGNTIYF	TGCGCCAGCAGCTTGGGTTATGGAAACACCATATATTTT
-	TRBV30	TRBJ1-4	-	CAFKRGNEKLFF	TGTGCCTTCAAACGGGGTAATGAAAAACTGTTTTTT
few	TRBV29-1	TRBJ1-4	-	CSAQGSTNEKLFF	TGCAGTGCCCAAGGGTCAACTAATGAAAAACTGTTTTTT